In its sample, the clone carrying this T cell receptor beta chain was seen many times. Its antigen is still unknown. For the library, individual cDNA molecules each received unique molecular identifiers. Authors' data handling: TCRs per sample had a median of around 96,000 and ranged from 23,224 to 690,600. MiXCR, applied by TCRdb to the reads, yields one record per CDR3 protein. The V and J calls shown here were made by TCRdb, not taken from the authors' results. This sample yields about 120,000 distinct CDR3 sequences, of which about 8.9% are seen a single time; 1.2% to 1.5% belongs to the top ten. V lost 6 bases and J lost 0; bases outside the gene matches: 5. The CDR3 has 15 residues. The germline CDR1 and CDR2 sequences are MNHEY and SMNVEV (reference sequence). Sequencing started from total RNA isolated from unfractionated whole blood. This sample was taken from a study of human T cells and chemical hapten exposure. About the study: How much TCR each sample yielded varied, mostly because pooled library volumes differed slightly. General study findings and limits: Sensitizing with DPC caused no change in TCRs above 1 in 1000 frequency.

The sample consisted of whole blood. The origin of this receptor is a human donor in good health. Some clones in this sample may be carry-over from other donors' samples. The V call is TRBV27, the J call TRBJ2-1, with 7 bases that match TRBD1. The CDR3 region is CASSKGATSYNEQFF. In nucleotides, the CDR3 is TGTGCCAGCAGCAAGGGGGCGACCTCCTACAATGAGCAGTTCTTC.